These T cell receptor beta chains were read from a single sample in a study of shared clonotypes between healthy human individuals. Some clones are missing from TCRdb's copy, which holds only in-frame ones; the method was immunoSEQ multiplex PCR. The table lists 2 million to 2.5 million clones, just under 95% of them singletons. The specimen was naive CD4+ T cells from PBMCs. The receptors were sampled from a man aged 18 to 30 in good health. Some clones in this sample may be carry-over from other donors' samples. Both conserved end residues are part of each CDR3. The order of the fields is clone size, J gene, V gene, D gene, CDR3 length, CDR3 DNA, CDR3 protein. The D gene is left open where the match is weak. The size entry is marked missing in some rows and otherwise reads once, few, many or a size class.

abundance: NA; j_gene: TRBJ1-2; v_gene: TRBV7-2; d_gene: TRBD1; len: 15; CDR3nt: TGTGCCAGCAGCTTCCGGGACAGACAAAGCTATGGCTACACCTTC; CDR3aa: CASSFRDRQSYGYTF
abundance: NA; j_gene: TRBJ1-5; v_gene: TRBV27; d_gene: TRBD1; len: 15; CDR3nt: TGTGCCAGCAGTCAAGGGACAGTTGGCAATCAGCCCCAGCATTTT; CDR3aa: CASSQGTVGNQPQHF
abundance: NA; j_gene: TRBJ1-1; v_gene: TRBV28; d_gene: NA; len: 15; CDR3nt: TGTGCCAGCAGTGGGCCGGGGCGAATGAACACTGAAGCTTTCTTT; CDR3aa: CASSGPGRMNTEAFF
abundance: NA; j_gene: TRBJ1-2; v_gene: TRBV27; d_gene: TRBD1; len: 15; CDR3nt: TGTGCCAGCAGTCCCAGGACAGGGGGATTGGGGGGCTACACCTTC; CDR3aa: CASSPRTGGLGGYTF
abundance: NA; j_gene: TRBJ1-4; v_gene: TRBV4-1; d_gene: NA; len: 14; CDR3nt: TGCGCCAGCAGCCAAGCTTACAGCCTTGAAAAACTGTTTTTT; CDR3aa: CASSQAYSLEKLFF
abundance: NA; j_gene: TRBJ2-7; v_gene: TRBV5-4; d_gene: TRBD2; len: 17; CDR3nt: TGTGCCAGCAGCTTAGTTTCGGGGACTAGCGGAGCCTACGAGCAGTACTTC; CDR3aa: CASSLVSGTSGAYEQYF
abundance: NA; j_gene: TRBJ1-1; v_gene: TRBV9; d_gene: TRBD1; len: 16; CDR3nt: TGTGCCAGCAGCAAAGATCCGGGACAGGGGAACACTGAAGCTTTCTTT; CDR3aa: CASSKDPGQGNTEAFF
abundance: NA; j_gene: TRBJ2-1; v_gene: TRBV20-1; d_gene: NA; len: 10; CDR3nt: TGCAGTGCGGTGTACAATGAGCAGTTCTTC; CDR3aa: CSAVYNEQFF
abundance: NA; j_gene: TRBJ2-5; v_gene: TRBV25-1; d_gene: NA; len: 13; CDR3nt: TGTGCCAGCAGTGACCGCACGAGGGAGACCCAGTACTTC; CDR3aa: CASSDRTRETQYF
abundance: NA; j_gene: TRBJ1-1; v_gene: TRBV15; d_gene: TRBD1; len: 15; CDR3nt: TGTGCCACCAGCAGACGACAGGGATGGAACACTGAAGCTTTCTTT; CDR3aa: CATSRRQGWNTEAFF
abundance: NA; j_gene: TRBJ1-4; v_gene: TRBV6-5; d_gene: TRBD1; len: 15; CDR3nt: TGTGCCAGCAGTTACCAGACAGGGCATAATGAAAAACTGTTTTTT; CDR3aa: CASSYQTGHNEKLFF
abundance: NA; j_gene: TRBJ2-2; v_gene: TRBV4-3; d_gene: TRBD2; len: 20; CDR3nt: TGCGCCAGCAGCCAAGCCCTACCGCCCTCGATTAGCGGGTGGGCCGGGGAGCTGTTTTTT; CDR3aa: CASSQALPPSISGWAGELFF
abundance: NA; j_gene: TRBJ2-7; v_gene: TRBV28; d_gene: NA; len: 16; CDR3nt: TGTGCCACCAAGAGGGGCACAGCCTCCGTTACCTACGAGCAGTACTTC; CDR3aa: CATKRGTASVTYEQYF
abundance: NA; j_gene: TRBJ2-7; v_gene: TRBV29-1; d_gene: TRBD2; len: 13; CDR3nt: TGCAGCGTTGGGACTAGCGGCACCTACGAGCAGTACTTC; CDR3aa: CSVGTSGTYEQYF
abundance: NA; j_gene: TRBJ1-1; v_gene: TRBV2; d_gene: NA; len: 12; CDR3nt: TGTGCCAGCCGGGTAGGGTACACTGAAGCTTTCTTT; CDR3aa: CASRVGYTEAFF
abundance: NA; j_gene: TRBJ1-2; v_gene: TRBV2; d_gene: NA; len: 14; CDR3nt: TGTGCCAGCAGTGAAGAGGGCAGCAACTATGGCTACACCTTC; CDR3aa: CASSEEGSNYGYTF
abundance: NA; j_gene: TRBJ2-3; v_gene: TRBV5-1; d_gene: TRBD1; len: 12; CDR3nt: TGCGCCAGCAGCCCGGAAGGGACAGGGATTAATTTT; CDR3aa: CASSPEGTGINF
abundance: NA; j_gene: TRBJ2-7; v_gene: TRBV11-2; d_gene: NA; len: 12; CDR3nt: TGTGCCAGCAGCGACAGGTGGGGCGAGCAGTACTTC; CDR3aa: CASSDRWGEQYF
abundance: NA; j_gene: TRBJ1-1; v_gene: TRBV19; d_gene: NA; len: 14; CDR3nt: TGTGCCAGTAACCTACAGGGAAGGGCCACTGAAGCTTTCTTT; CDR3aa: CASNLQGRATEAFF
abundance: NA; j_gene: TRBJ1-3; v_gene: TRBV7-9; d_gene: NA; len: 14; CDR3nt: TGTGCCAGCAGCTTGGCGGGGTCGCGAAACACCATATATTTT; CDR3aa: CASSLAGSRNTIYF
abundance: NA; j_gene: TRBJ2-5; v_gene: TRBV7-2; d_gene: TRBD2; len: 13; CDR3nt: TGTGCCAGCAGCTTCGGACTAGCGAAGACCCAGTACTTC; CDR3aa: CASSFGLAKTQYF
abundance: NA; j_gene: TRBJ1-2; v_gene: TRBV28; d_gene: NA; len: 14; CDR3nt: TGTGCCAGCACAGGGATTTGGGCAAACTATGGCTACACCTTC; CDR3aa: CASTGIWANYGYTF
abundance: NA; j_gene: TRBJ1-2; v_gene: TRBV6-1; d_gene: TRBD1; len: 15; CDR3nt: TGTGCCAGCGCTGGGGAGGGAGACAGGGACTATGGCTACACCTTC; CDR3aa: CASAGEGDRDYGYTF
abundance: NA; j_gene: TRBJ2-5; v_gene: TRBV4-2; d_gene: NA; len: 16; CDR3nt: TGTGCCAGCAGCCAGACCCCGACGGGTTCCCTAGAGACCCAGTACTTC; CDR3aa: CASSQTPTGSLETQYF
abundance: NA; j_gene: TRBJ1-5; v_gene: TRBV28; d_gene: NA; len: 16; CDR3nt: TGTGCCAGCAGTTCGTTCGCCGCTCCCTTTAATCAGCCCCAGCATTTT; CDR3aa: CASSSFAAPFNQPQHF
abundance: NA; j_gene: TRBJ1-2; v_gene: TRBV28; d_gene: TRBD1; len: 14; CDR3nt: TGTGCCACCAACCCGGGACAGGGGATTATAGGCTACACCTTC; CDR3aa: CATNPGQGIIGYTF
abundance: NA; j_gene: TRBJ1-1; v_gene: TRBV28; d_gene: TRBD1; len: 15; CDR3nt: TGTGCCAGCTTCACCGGGACAGGGGGATCAACTGAAGCTTTCTTT; CDR3aa: CASFTGTGGSTEAFF
abundance: few; j_gene: TRBJ2-1; v_gene: TRBV7-3; d_gene: NA; len: 13; CDR3nt: TGTGCCAGCAGCCCCGGACAGTACAATGAGCAGTTCTTC; CDR3aa: CASSPGQYNEQFF
abundance: NA; j_gene: TRBJ1-1; v_gene: TRBV5-1; d_gene: TRBD1; len: 14; CDR3nt: TGCGCCAGCCAAACAGGGGACCTCAACACTGAAGCTTTCTTT; CDR3aa: CASQTGDLNTEAFF
abundance: NA; j_gene: TRBJ1-5; v_gene: TRBV27; d_gene: NA; len: 15; CDR3nt: TGTGCCAGCGGCCGGGGGTGGGGGAGCAATCAGCCCCAGCATTTT; CDR3aa: CASGRGWGSNQPQHF
abundance: NA; j_gene: TRBJ1-1; v_gene: TRBV10-1; d_gene: TRBD1; len: 15; CDR3nt: TGCGCCAGTTCGGACAGGGGGCGAATGGGCACTGAAGCTTTCTTT; CDR3aa: CASSDRGRMGTEAFF
abundance: NA; j_gene: TRBJ1-2; v_gene: TRBV5-1; d_gene: TRBD1; len: 16; CDR3nt: TGCGCCAGCAGAACAGGGACAGGGGGAGAGATGCGTGGCTACACCTTC; CDR3aa: CASRTGTGGEMRGYTF
abundance: once; j_gene: TRBJ2-1; v_gene: TRBV7-7; d_gene: NA; len: 15; CDR3nt: TGTGCCAGCAGCTCGCGAGGGCCGGGTTACAATGAGCAGTTCTTC; CDR3aa: CASSSRGPGYNEQFF
abundance: NA; j_gene: TRBJ2-7; v_gene: TRBV2; d_gene: NA; len: 12; CDR3nt: TGTGCCAGCAGTTGGACCTCCTACGAGCAGTACTTC; CDR3aa: CASSWTSYEQYF
abundance: NA; j_gene: TRBJ2-5; v_gene: TRBV27; d_gene: NA; len: 14; CDR3nt: TGTGCCAGCAGTCGATCCCGACCAGAAGAGACCCAGTACTTC; CDR3aa: CASSRSRPEETQYF
abundance: NA; j_gene: TRBJ2-6; v_gene: TRBV6-1; d_gene: NA; len: 16; CDR3nt: TGTGCCAGCAGTGAAAGAAGGCCAACTGGGGCCAACGTCCTGACTTTC; CDR3aa: CASSERRPTGANVLTF
abundance: NA; j_gene: TRBJ2-7; v_gene: TRBV23-1; d_gene: TRBD2; len: 14; CDR3nt: TGCGCCAGGACTAGCGGGAAGAGGTACTACGAGCAGTACTTC; CDR3aa: CARTSGKRYYEQYF
abundance: NA; j_gene: TRBJ2-7; v_gene: TRBV9; d_gene: TRBD1; len: 16; CDR3nt: TGTGCCAGCAGCGCCACCCTGGGACAGGGCACTTACGAGCAGTACTTC; CDR3aa: CASSATLGQGTYEQYF
abundance: NA; j_gene: TRBJ2-5; v_gene: TRBV4-1; d_gene: NA; len: 16; CDR3nt: TGCGCCAGCAGCCAAGATAAGGGACACCTACAAGAGACCCAGTACTTC; CDR3aa: CASSQDKGHLQETQYF
abundance: NA; j_gene: TRBJ1-1; v_gene: TRBV29-1; d_gene: NA; len: 12; CDR3nt: TGCAGCGAGAGGCGTATGAACACTGAAGCTTTCTTT; CDR3aa: CSERRMNTEAFF
abundance: NA; j_gene: TRBJ1-2; v_gene: TRBV14; d_gene: NA; len: 16; CDR3nt: TGTGCCAGCAGCCAAGATGGGTCAGGGAAAGGTTATGGCTACACCTTC; CDR3aa: CASSQDGSGKGYGYTF
abundance: NA; j_gene: TRBJ2-2; v_gene: TRBV5-8; d_gene: TRBD1; len: 17; CDR3nt: TGTGCCAGCAGCAAGCGAGGGACAGGGGGATTTGCCGGGGAGCTGTTTTTT; CDR3aa: CASSKRGTGGFAGELFF
abundance: once; j_gene: TRBJ2-7; v_gene: TRBV27; d_gene: NA; len: 14; CDR3nt: TGTGCCAGCAGCCGTGAAACGGGAGCATACGAGCAGTACTTC; CDR3aa: CASSRETGAYEQYF
abundance: NA; j_gene: TRBJ1-3; v_gene: TRBV2; d_gene: NA; len: 16; CDR3nt: TGTGCCAGCGGGGGAGGCGGCCGGTTCACGGGAAACACCATATATTTT; CDR3aa: CASGGGGRFTGNTIYF
abundance: NA; j_gene: TRBJ2-1; v_gene: TRBV5-1; d_gene: NA; len: 15; CDR3nt: TGCGCCAGCAGCTTCTCGGTCGTTCACGGCAATGAGCAGTTCTTC; CDR3aa: CASSFSVVHGNEQFF
abundance: NA; j_gene: TRBJ2-5; v_gene: TRBV15; d_gene: NA; len: 17; CDR3nt: TGTGCCACCAGCAGAGACCTACCGGACGCATGGGCCCCGGCCCAGTACTTC; CDR3aa: CATSRDLPDAWAPAQYF
abundance: NA; j_gene: TRBJ2-1; v_gene: TRBV19; d_gene: TRBD2; len: 16; CDR3nt: TGTGCCAGCGGGGGGATGGCGGGAGTGTTCCACAATGAGCAGTTCTTC; CDR3aa: CASGGMAGVFHNEQFF
abundance: NA; j_gene: TRBJ1-3; v_gene: TRBV11-2; d_gene: NA; len: 16; CDR3nt: TGTGCCAGCAGCTTAGGGAGGGGCTACTCTGGAAACACCATATATTTT; CDR3aa: CASSLGRGYSGNTIYF
abundance: once; j_gene: TRBJ2-7; v_gene: TRBV15; d_gene: TRBD2; len: 13; CDR3nt: TGTGCCACCAGCAGGGGACTAGTATACGAGCAGTACTTC; CDR3aa: CATSRGLVYEQYF
abundance: NA; j_gene: TRBJ2-3; v_gene: TRBV18; d_gene: NA; len: 13; CDR3nt: TGTGCCAGCTCAGCAGGGGACACAGATACGCAGTATTTT; CDR3aa: CASSAGDTDTQYF
abundance: NA; j_gene: TRBJ1-4; v_gene: TRBV30; d_gene: NA; len: 14; CDR3nt: TGTGCCTGGAGTGTACGGACAACTATTGAAAAACTGTTTTTT; CDR3aa: CAWSVRTTIEKLFF
abundance: once; j_gene: TRBJ1-5; v_gene: TRBV19; d_gene: TRBD1; len: 16; CDR3nt: TGTGCCAGTAAAGGTATGCAGGGGGCCGCCGGACAGCCCCAGCATTTT; CDR3aa: CASKGMQGAAGQPQHF
abundance: once; j_gene: TRBJ2-3; v_gene: TRBV7-2; d_gene: NA; len: 13; CDR3nt: TGTGCCAGCAGTCCTAGAAACACAGATACGCAGTATTTT; CDR3aa: CASSPRNTDTQYF
abundance: NA; j_gene: TRBJ2-7; v_gene: TRBV7-9; d_gene: TRBD1; len: 15; CDR3nt: TGTGCCAGCAGCTTATCGGGACAGAGCTCCTACGAGCAGTACTTC; CDR3aa: CASSLSGQSSYEQYF
abundance: NA; j_gene: TRBJ1-1; v_gene: TRBV14; d_gene: NA; len: 11; CDR3nt: TGTGCCAGCAGCCAAGGAGCGGAAGCTTTCTTT; CDR3aa: CASSQGAEAFF
abundance: few; j_gene: TRBJ1-4; v_gene: TRBV5-8; d_gene: NA; len: 15; CDR3nt: TGTGCCAGCAGCCCGGGGGAGGCAACTAATGAAAAACTGTTTTTT; CDR3aa: CASSPGEATNEKLFF
abundance: NA; j_gene: TRBJ2-3; v_gene: TRBV6-6; d_gene: NA; len: 14; CDR3nt: TGTGCCAGCAGTTACACAGGGGGGGTGGATACGCAGTATTTT; CDR3aa: CASSYTGGVDTQYF
abundance: NA; j_gene: TRBJ2-3; v_gene: TRBV7-7; d_gene: NA; len: 17; CDR3nt: TGTGCCAGCAGCCCAGACGAGTGTCTAGCGTTGAAAGATACGCAGTATTTT; CDR3aa: CASSPDECLALKDTQYF
abundance: NA; j_gene: TRBJ2-7; v_gene: TRBV7-3; d_gene: TRBD2; len: 15; CDR3nt: TGTGCCAGCAGCATGACTAGCGGGAGCTCCTACGAGCAGTACTTC; CDR3aa: CASSMTSGSSYEQYF